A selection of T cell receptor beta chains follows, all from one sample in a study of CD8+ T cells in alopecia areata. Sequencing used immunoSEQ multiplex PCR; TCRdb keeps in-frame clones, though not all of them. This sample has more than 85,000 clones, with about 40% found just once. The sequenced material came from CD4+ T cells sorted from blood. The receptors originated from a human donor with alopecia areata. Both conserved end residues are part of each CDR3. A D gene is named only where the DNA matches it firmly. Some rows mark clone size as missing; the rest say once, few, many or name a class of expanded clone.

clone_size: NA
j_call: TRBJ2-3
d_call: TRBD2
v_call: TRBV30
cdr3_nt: TGTGCCTGGAGGACTAGCGGATCTAGCACAGATACGCAGTATTTT
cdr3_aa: CAWRTSGSSTDTQYF

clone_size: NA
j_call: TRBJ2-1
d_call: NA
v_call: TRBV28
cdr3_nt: TGTGCCAGCAGTTTGGGTAGGAGGCCTGAGCAGTTCTTC
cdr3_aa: CASSLGRRPEQFF

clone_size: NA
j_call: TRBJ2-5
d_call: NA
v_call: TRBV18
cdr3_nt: TGTGCCAGCTCACTCGGGTATACGTGGCGGGAGACCCAGTACTTC
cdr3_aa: CASSLGYTWRETQYF

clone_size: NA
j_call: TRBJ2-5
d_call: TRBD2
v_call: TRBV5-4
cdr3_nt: TGTGCCAGCAGCTCAGCTAGCGGGGTTGTAGAGACCCAGTACTTC
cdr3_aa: CASSSASGVVETQYF

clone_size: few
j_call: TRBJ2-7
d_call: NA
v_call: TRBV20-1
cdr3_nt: TGCAGTGCTAGTCCCTACGAGCAGTACTTC
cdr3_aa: CSASPYEQYF

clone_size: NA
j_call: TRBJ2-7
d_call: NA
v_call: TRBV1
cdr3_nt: TGCACCAGCAGCCATGGACAGGGCTACGAGCAGTACTTC
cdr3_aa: CTSSHGQGYEQYF

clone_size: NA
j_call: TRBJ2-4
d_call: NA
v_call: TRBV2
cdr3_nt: TGTGCCATCCTTCTGAGGGCCAAAAACATTCAGTACTTC
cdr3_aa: CAILLRAKNIQYF

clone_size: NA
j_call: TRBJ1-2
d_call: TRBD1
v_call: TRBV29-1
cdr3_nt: TGCAGCGTGGCAAGGACAGGGGGCGCTGGCTATGGCTACACCTTC
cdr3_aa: CSVARTGGAGYGYTF

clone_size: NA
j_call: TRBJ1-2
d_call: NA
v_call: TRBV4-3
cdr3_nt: TGCGCCAGCAGCCAAGAACAGGGTTACGGCTACACCTTC
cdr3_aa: CASSQEQGYGYTF

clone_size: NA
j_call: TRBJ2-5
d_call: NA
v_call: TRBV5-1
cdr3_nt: TGCGCCAGCAGCATGTCGGGCGGCCAAGAGACCCAGTACTTC
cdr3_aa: CASSMSGGQETQYF

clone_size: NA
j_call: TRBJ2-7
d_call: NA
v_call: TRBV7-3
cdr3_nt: TGTGCCAGCAGCTTAGCTTCCGCTTACGAGCAGTACTTC
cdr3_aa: CASSLASAYEQYF

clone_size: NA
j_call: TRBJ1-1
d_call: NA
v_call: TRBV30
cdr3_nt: TGTGCCTGGAGTGTACGGGCGGGAGCTGAAGCTTTCTTT
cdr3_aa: CAWSVRAGAEAFF

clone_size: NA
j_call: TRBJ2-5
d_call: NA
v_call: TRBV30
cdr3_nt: TGTGCCTGGAGGACACCGGGACCCGAGACCCAGTACTTC
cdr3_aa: CAWRTPGPETQYF

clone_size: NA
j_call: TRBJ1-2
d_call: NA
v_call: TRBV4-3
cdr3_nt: TGCGCCAGCAGCCAAGACCGCAGTAACTATGGCTACACCTTC
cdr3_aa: CASSQDRSNYGYTF

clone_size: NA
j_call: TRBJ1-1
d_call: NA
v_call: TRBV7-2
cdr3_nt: TGTGCCAGCAGGTCCCTAATGAACACTGAAGCTTTCTTT
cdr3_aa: CASRSLMNTEAFF

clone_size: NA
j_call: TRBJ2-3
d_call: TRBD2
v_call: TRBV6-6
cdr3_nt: TGTGCCAACAGTTACTCACTAGCGGCTGGCACAGATACGCAGTATTTT
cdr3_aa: CANSYSLAAGTDTQYF

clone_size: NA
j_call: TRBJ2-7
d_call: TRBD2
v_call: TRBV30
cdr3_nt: TGTGCCTGGAGGCTAGCGGGGTCCTACGAGCAGTACTTC
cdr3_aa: CAWRLAGSYEQYF

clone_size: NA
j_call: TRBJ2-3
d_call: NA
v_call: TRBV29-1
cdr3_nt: TGCAGCGTTGCGGGCAGGCTCTTGGATACGCAGTATTTT
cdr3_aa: CSVAGRLLDTQYF

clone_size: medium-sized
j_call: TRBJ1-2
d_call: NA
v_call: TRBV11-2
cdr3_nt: TGTGCCAGCAGCCAAGGGTTACGGTATGGCTACACCTTC
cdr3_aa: CASSQGLRYGYTF

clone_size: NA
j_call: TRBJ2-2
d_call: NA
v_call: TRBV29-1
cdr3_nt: TGCAGCGGAGGGAGTGGGTCCGGGGAGCTGTTTTTT
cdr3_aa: CSGGSGSGELFF

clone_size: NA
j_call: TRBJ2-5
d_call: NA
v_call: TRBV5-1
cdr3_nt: TGCGCCAGCAGCTTGGCGAGAGCAGCGGCAGAGACCCAGTACTTC
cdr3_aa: CASSLARAAAETQYF

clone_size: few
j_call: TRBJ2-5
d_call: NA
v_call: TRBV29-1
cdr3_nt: TGCAGCGTTGGGCTCAGGGAAGGACGGGAGACCCAGTACTTC
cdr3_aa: CSVGLREGRETQYF

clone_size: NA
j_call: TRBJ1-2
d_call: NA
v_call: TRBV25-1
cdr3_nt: TGTGCCAGCAGTGGGCATATCAAAGCCGGCTACACCTTC
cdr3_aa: CASSGHIKAGYTF

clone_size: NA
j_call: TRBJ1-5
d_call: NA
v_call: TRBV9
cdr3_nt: TGTGCCAGCAGCGTAGGGACTGATCAGCCCCAGCATTTT
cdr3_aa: CASSVGTDQPQHF

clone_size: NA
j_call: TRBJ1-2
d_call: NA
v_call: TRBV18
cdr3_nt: TGTGCCAGCTCACTGGGTTGGGATGATGGCTACACCTTC
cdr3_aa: CASSLGWDDGYTF

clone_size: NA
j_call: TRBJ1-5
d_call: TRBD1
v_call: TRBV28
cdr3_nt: TGTGCCAGCAGTTTAGTCAGGGGGAATCAGCCCCAGCATTTT
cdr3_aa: CASSLVRGNQPQHF

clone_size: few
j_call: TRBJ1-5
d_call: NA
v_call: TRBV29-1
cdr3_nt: TGCAGCGTTGTACAGACTAGCAATCAGCCCCAGCATTTT
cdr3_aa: CSVVQTSNQPQHF

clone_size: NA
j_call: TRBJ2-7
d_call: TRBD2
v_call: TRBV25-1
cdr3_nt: TGTGCCAGCAGTGCATCTAGCGGGAGGTCCTACGAGCAGTACTTC
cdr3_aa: CASSASSGRSYEQYF

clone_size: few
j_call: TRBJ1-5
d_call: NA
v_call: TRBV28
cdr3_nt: TGTGCCAGCAGTCCACCGAACCCTGTTCCCCAGCATTTT
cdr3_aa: CASSPPNPVPQHF

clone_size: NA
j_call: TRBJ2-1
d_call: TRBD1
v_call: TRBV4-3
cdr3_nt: TGCGCCAGCAGCCAAGATCCGAGCAGGGGGCGCGATAATGAGCAGTTCTTC
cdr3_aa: CASSQDPSRGRDNEQFF

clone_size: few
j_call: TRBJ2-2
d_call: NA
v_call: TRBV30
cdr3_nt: TGTGCCTGGAATCGGGGGACACTCAAGGATGGGGAGCTGTTTTTT
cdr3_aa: CAWNRGTLKDGELFF

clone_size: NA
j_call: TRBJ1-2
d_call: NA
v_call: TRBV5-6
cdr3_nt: TGTGCCAGCGGATCCATTGGCCGTGGCGGCTACACCTTC
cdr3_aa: CASGSIGRGGYTF

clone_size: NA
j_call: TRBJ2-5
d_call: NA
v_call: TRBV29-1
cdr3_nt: TGCAGCGTTGATCTTTGGGGGAGACCCAGGGGTGAGACCCAGTACTTC
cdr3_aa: CSVDLWGRPRGETQYF

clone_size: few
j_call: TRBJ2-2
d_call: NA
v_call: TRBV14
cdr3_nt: TGTGCCAGCAGCCAATACGTTTCCATGGCAGCCGGGGTCCCTACCGGGGAGCTGTTTTTT
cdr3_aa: CASSQYVSMAAGVPTGELFF

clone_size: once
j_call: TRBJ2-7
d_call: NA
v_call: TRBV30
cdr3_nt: TGTGCCTGGAGTGTACCTGGGGGCCCGTACGAGCAGTACTTC
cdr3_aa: CAWSVPGGPYEQYF

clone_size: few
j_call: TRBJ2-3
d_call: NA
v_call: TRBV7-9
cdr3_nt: TGTGCCAGCAGCTCCTTCCAGGGAACAGATACGCAGTATTTT
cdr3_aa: CASSSFQGTDTQYF

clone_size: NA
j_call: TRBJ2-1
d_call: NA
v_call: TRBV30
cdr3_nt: TGTGCCTGGATTGGCCAGGGGACGGTAAATGAGCAGTTCTTC
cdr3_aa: CAWIGQGTVNEQFF

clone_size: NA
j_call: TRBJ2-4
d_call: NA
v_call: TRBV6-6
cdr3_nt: TGTGCCAGCACTCTCGGACAGACCTCGTATTACTTC
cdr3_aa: CASTLGQTSYYF

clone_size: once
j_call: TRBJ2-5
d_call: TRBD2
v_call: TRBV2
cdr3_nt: TGTGCCAGCAGTGAAGCCCAAGCGGGGAGAGAGACCCAGTACTTC
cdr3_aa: CASSEAQAGRETQYF

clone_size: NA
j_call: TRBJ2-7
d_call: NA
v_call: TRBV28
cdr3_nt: TGTGCCAGCACCGATTTGTGGAGCGGACCGACCGAGCAGTACTTC
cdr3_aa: CASTDLWSGPTEQYF

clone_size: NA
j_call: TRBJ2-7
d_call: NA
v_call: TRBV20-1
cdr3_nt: TGCAGTGCCCCCAGCGGCTACGAGCAGTACTTC
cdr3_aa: CSAPSGYEQYF

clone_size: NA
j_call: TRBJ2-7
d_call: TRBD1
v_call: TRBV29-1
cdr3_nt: TGCAGCGTTGAACCGCAGGGGGAATACGAGCAGTACTTC
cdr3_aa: CSVEPQGEYEQYF

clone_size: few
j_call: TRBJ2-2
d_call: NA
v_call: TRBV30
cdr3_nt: TGTGCCTGGAGTGTACTGGGGGAGCTGTTTTTT
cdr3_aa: CAWSVLGELFF

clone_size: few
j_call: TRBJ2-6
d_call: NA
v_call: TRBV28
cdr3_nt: TGTGCCAGCAGTTTGCGGCAAGCTGGGGCCAACGTCCTGACTTTC
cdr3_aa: CASSLRQAGANVLTF

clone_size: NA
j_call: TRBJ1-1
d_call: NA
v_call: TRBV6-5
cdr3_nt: TGTGCCAGCAAAGCGAACAGGGAGAACACTGAAGCTTTCTTT
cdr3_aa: CASKANRENTEAFF

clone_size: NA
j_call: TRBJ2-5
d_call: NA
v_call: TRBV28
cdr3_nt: TGTGCCAGCAGTTACGCAGACCTCGAGACCCAGTACTTC
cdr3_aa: CASSYADLETQYF

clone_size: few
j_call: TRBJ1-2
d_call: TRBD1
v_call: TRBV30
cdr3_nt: TGTGCCTGGGAACCCGGGACAGGGACTGGCTACACCTTC
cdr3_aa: CAWEPGTGTGYTF

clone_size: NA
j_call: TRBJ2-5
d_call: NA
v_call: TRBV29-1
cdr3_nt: TGCAGCGTTGATAAAGGGCGAGAGACCCAGTACTTC
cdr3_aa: CSVDKGRETQYF

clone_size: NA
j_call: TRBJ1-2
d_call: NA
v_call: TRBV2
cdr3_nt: TGTGCCAGCAGTGAAGTCGGAAATGGGCGAGGCTACACCTTC
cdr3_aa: CASSEVGNGRGYTF

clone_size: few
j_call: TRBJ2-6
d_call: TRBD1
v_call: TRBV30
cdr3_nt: TGTGCCTGTAGCCGGGACAGCTACTCTGGGGCCAACGTCCTGACTTTC
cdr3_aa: CACSRDSYSGANVLTF

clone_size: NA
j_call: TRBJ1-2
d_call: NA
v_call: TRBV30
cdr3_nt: TGTGCGTTAAGCCCGGGTGTTGGCTACACCTTC
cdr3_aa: CALSPGVGYTF

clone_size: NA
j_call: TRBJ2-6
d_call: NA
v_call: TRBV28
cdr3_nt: TGTGCCAGCAAGGGCGGATACTCTGGGGCCAACGTCCTGACTTTC
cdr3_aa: CASKGGYSGANVLTF

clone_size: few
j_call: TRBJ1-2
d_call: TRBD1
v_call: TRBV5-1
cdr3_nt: TGCGCCAGCAGCGTCGGACAGGGGGCGCGAGGCTACACCTTC
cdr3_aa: CASSVGQGARGYTF

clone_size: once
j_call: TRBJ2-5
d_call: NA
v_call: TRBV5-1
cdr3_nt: TGCGCCAGCAGCTTTAGGGCCCGGGAGACCCAGTACTTC
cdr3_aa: CASSFRARETQYF